The sequence of this TCR beta chain was determined in a study of cytomegalovirus exposure and HLA in healthy donors. Notes on the study in general: Per published reports, the classifier diagnosed cytomegalovirus status with high specificity and sensitivity. The investigators catalogued 150 to 200 TCR beta chains as cytomegalovirus-associated. Clusters of TCRs from the first cohort tended to co-occur in the approximately 120 validation repertoires (as a later analysis found).

Note on this clone: What it recognizes is unknown.

Using immunoSEQ multiplex PCR, the repertoire was profiled, and TCRdb retains in-frame clones only, with some absent. The sample has 130,000 to 150,000 clones; 70% to 90% are singletons. Per the germline V gene, CDR1 is SNHLY and CDR2 is FYNNEI. This CDR3 has 18 amino acids. The junction had 9 bases not matched to a gene; V was cut back by 2 bases and J by 2 bases. This chain joins TRBV2 and TRBJ2-5, with 12 bases fitting TRBD2. The clonotype originates from a woman aged 18 to 35 in good health and CMV-seropositive. Material for sequencing was PBMCs. Written as DNA, the CDR3 is TGTGCCAGCAGTGAAACCCTAGCGGGAGGGCCCCCTCAAGAGACCCAGTACTTC. Translation: CASSETLAGGPPQETQYF.